These 27 T cell receptor beta chains share one sample of origin, sequenced in a study of T cell responses to AZD1222 COVID-19 vaccine. TCRdb's copy holds only in-frame clones and misses some; the assay was immunoSEQ multiplex PCR. Of about 100,000 clones listed, around nine tenths were seen once; the top ten hold roughly 15%. The material sequenced was peripheral blood, taken on day 0 of AZD1222 vaccination. All receptors come from an adult in good health.

This chain joins TRBV7-8 and TRBJ1-5; 7 positions agree with TRBD1. Germline CDR1 reads SGHVS; CDR2 reads FQNEAQ. The CDR3 has 15 amino acids. J was trimmed by 0 bases and V by 6 bases; bases with no gene match: 5. Written as DNA, the CDR3 is TGTGCCAGCAGTTCCGGACAGGCTAGCAATCAGCCCCAGCATTTT. This codes for CASSSGQASNQPQHF.

The chain links TRBV2 to TRBJ1-5; tentatively, D is TRBD1 (5 bases). V was cut by 7 bases and J by 7 bases, with 17 bases left in between. The V gene's germline CDR1 is SNHLY and CDR2 FYNNEI. This CDR3 contains 14 residues. The CDR3 protein is CASTAGRLGQPQHF. The CDR3, as DNA: TGTGCCAGCACGGCAGGGAGGTTAGGACAGCCCCAGCATTTT.

The chain uses TRBV6-5 and TRBJ2-7, with D perhaps matching TRBD1 or TRBD2 (6 bases each). The CDR3 runs to 15 residues. In germline, CDR1 is MNHEY, CDR2 SVGAGI. V was pared by 2 bases and J by 4 bases, with 15 bases between. In DNA, the CDR3 is TGTGCCAGCAGTTACGCTTTGGGGGGCGGGTACGAGCAGTACTTC. Translated, it gives CASSYALGGGYEQYF.

The V and J genes are TRBV6-5 and TRBJ2-2; the D gene is possibly TRBD1 (6 bases). Germline V gene data show CDR1 as MNHEY and CDR2 as SVGAGI. V lost 4 bases and J 5 bases, leaving 17 bases between the germline ends. The CDR3 length is 16 residues. The chain's CDR3 is CASSSQGLGYTGELFF. For the CDR3, the DNA is TGTGCCAGCAGTTCGCAGGGGTTAGGATATACCGGGGAGCTGTTTTTT.

This rearrangement joins TRBV7-9 to TRBJ1-2; D uncertain. The CDR3 loop spans 13 amino acids. Germline lookup yields CDR1 SEHNR and CDR2 FQNEAQ (reference sequence). The ends were cut back, 2 bases at V and 10 bases at J, with 14 bases in the middle. The CDR3 DNA is TGTGCCAGCAGCTTAATGACGGCTTCTCCCTACACCTTC. Amino acids: CASSLMTASPYTF.

The chain carries TRBV6-5 and TRBJ2-7, with D perhaps matching TRBD1 (5 bases). Germline V gene data show CDR1 as MNHEY and CDR2 as SVGAGI. V lost 2 bases, J lost 4 bases, and 12 bases lay in between. This CDR3 comprises 14 residues. The CDR3 coding sequence is TGTGCCAGCAGTTACACAACAGGCTTATACGAGCAGTACTTC. This gives the protein CASSYTTGLYEQYF.

The chain is built from TRBV19 and TRBJ1-2; 8 bases are a match to TRBD1. Germline lookup yields CDR1 LNHDA and CDR2 SQIVND (reference sequence). V was clipped by 8 bases and J by 3 bases; unmatched bases: 8. The CDR3 length is 14 residues. DNA of the CDR3: TGTGCCAGTGCCGGGACAGGTCCTTACTATGGCTACACCTTC. It encodes CASAGTGPYYGYTF.

J is TRBJ2-7 and V is TRBV7-2; 13 positions agree with TRBD2. The CDR3 has 15 residues. Trimming removed 3 bases from V and 4 bases from J; junction bases left unmatched: 3. Per the germline V gene, CDR1 is SGHTA and CDR2 is FQGNSA. Here the CDR3 DNA reads TGTGCCAGCAGCTTGACTAGCGGGGGGTTATACGAGCAGTACTTC. Its protein product is CASSLTSGGLYEQYF.

The chain uses TRBV6-2 or TRBV6-3 and TRBJ1-2; the D is unclear. Germline values: CDR1 MNHEY, CDR2 SVGEGT. This CDR3 is built from 12 residues. Trimming removed 4 bases at V and 0 bases at J, with 3 bases between. CDR3 amino acids: CASSWANYGYTF. As DNA, the CDR3 is TGTGCCAGCAGTTGGGCTAACTATGGCTACACCTTC.

This clone was seen a single time. V usage is TRBV2 and J usage is TRBJ2-5; 10 nucleotides agree with TRBD2. The CDR3 has 15 amino acids. J gave up 7 bases and V 2 bases, and 7 bases lay outside the gene matches. Germline V lookup: CDR1 SNHLY, CDR2 FYNNEI. The CDR3 DNA reads TGTGCCAGCAGTGAAATCTCGCCTAGCGGGGGGACCCAGTACTTC. It encodes CASSEISPSGGTQYF.

V usage is TRBV5-1 and J usage is TRBJ1-5; no definite D call. V lost 4 bases, J lost 1 base, and 9 bases lay in between. Germline CDR1 reads SGHRS; CDR2 reads YFSETQ. The CDR3 spans 14 residues. CDR3 coding DNA: TGCGCCAGCAGCCCGGACGGGAGCAATCAGCCCCAGCATTTT. This encodes CASSPDGSNQPQHF.

The sample holds a few counts of this clone. The V gene is TRBV2, the J gene TRBJ1-2; 7 bases are shared with TRBD1. V shed 7 bases, J shed 6 bases, and the junction held 11 bases outside the gene matches. Germline CDR1 is SNHLY and CDR2 is FYNNEI. This CDR3 comprises 14 residues. CDR3 in amino acids: CASNTLDRDHGYTF. CDR3 nucleotides: TGTGCCAGCAATACCCTCGACAGGGACCATGGCTACACCTTC.

J is TRBJ1-1 and V is TRBV19; D perhaps matches TRBD1 (6 bases). The CDR3 is 12 amino acids. Germline V CDR1 and CDR2: LNHDA, SQIVND (reference sequence). V was trimmed by 6 bases and J by 1 base, leaving 6 bases between them. The CDR3 bases are TGTGCCAGTAGGGGACAGAACACTGAAGCTTTCTTT. This encodes CASRGQNTEAFF.

This chain joins TRBV6-4 and TRBJ2-7; TRBD1 matches 11 bases. Germline lookup yields CDR1 MRHNA and CDR2 SNTAGT. There are 15 residues in the CDR3. The V segment lost 6 bases and the J segment 6 bases; nucleotides outside the gene matches: 10. For the CDR3, the DNA is TGTGCCAGCAGAATTGTGGAGGACAGGGGGCCCGAGCAGTACTTC. Its protein is CASRIVEDRGPEQYF.

This sequence joins TRBV6-6 and TRBJ1-6; the D gene is possibly TRBD1 (6 bases). Trimming stripped 6 bases from V and 1 base from J, with 13 bases between. The CDR3 extends over 16 amino acids. From germline, CDR1 is MNHNY and CDR2 SVGAGI (reference sequence). Here the CDR3 reads CASRSLQGSYNSPLHF. As DNA, the CDR3 is TGTGCCAGCAGAAGCCTACAGGGTTCCTATAATTCACCCCTCCACTTT.

The chain couples TRBV25-1 to TRBJ1-2; 9 nucleotides agree with TRBD1. Germline CDR1 is MGHDK and CDR2 is SYGVNS. J lost 8 bases, V lost 4 bases, and 8 bases had no gene match. CDR3 length equals 14 residues. CDR3 nucleotides: TGTGCCAGCAGTGCCTCGGACAGGGGTGACGGCTACACCTTC. Translating gives CASSASDRGDGYTF.

The chain couples TRBV18 to TRBJ2-7; D ambiguous. CDR3 length equals 13 residues. Germline CDR1 reads KGHSH; CDR2 reads LQKENI. The germline V and J ends were trimmed by 2 bases and 2 bases, with 7 bases remaining between them. The CDR3 nucleotides read TGTGCCAGCTCACCAGCCCAGACCTACGAGCAGTACTTC. Its translation is CASSPAQTYEQYF.

The V call is TRBV27, the J call TRBJ2-7, with D possibly called TRBD1 or TRBD2 (5 bases each). The CDR3 extends over 15 amino acids. V shed 6 bases and J shed 0 bases, with 15 bases lying between them. The germline V gene encodes CDR1 MNHEY and CDR2 SMNVEV (reference sequence). The CDR3 DNA follows: TGTGCCAGCAGGTTGCGGACACGGGACTCCTACGAGCAGTACTTC. It encodes CASRLRTRDSYEQYF.

The V call is TRBV5-5, the J call TRBJ1-5; perhaps TRBD1 as D (5 bases). Germline CDR1 reads SGHKS; CDR2 reads YYEKEE (reference sequence). V gave up 2 bases and J gave up 2 bases, with 8 bases separating them. The CDR3 extends over 14 amino acids. The CDR3: CASSFDRGNQPQHF. The DNA for the CDR3 is TGTGCCAGCAGCTTCGACAGAGGCAATCAGCCCCAGCATTTT.

This sequence joins TRBV5-1 and TRBJ1-2, with D perhaps TRBD1 (5 bases). The CDR3 contains 17 residues. With 0 bases removed from V and 1 base from J, the gap between germline ends came to 16 bases. CDR1 is SGHRS and CDR2 is YFSETQ in the germline V gene. CDR3 sequence (DNA): TGCGCCAGCAGCTTGGGGGGGACCGTCGGAGGTAACTATGGCTACACCTTC. Translating gives CASSLGGTVGGNYGYTF.

J is TRBJ1-3 and V is TRBV7-3; no clear D. From germline, CDR1 is SGHTA and CDR2 FQGTGA. The CDR3 covers 14 residues. The germline V and J ends were trimmed by 5 bases and 0 bases, with 8 bases remaining between them. The CDR3 DNA follows: TGTGCCAGCAGCCCGGACCACTCTGGAAACACCATATATTTT. This sequence encodes CASSPDHSGNTIYF. Based on the CDR3 plus reference TRBV7-3 and TRBJ1-3, the full variable domain is GAGVSQTPSNKVTEKGKYVELRCDPISGHTALYWYRQSLGQGPEFLIYFQGTGAADDSGLPNDRFFAVRPEGSVSTLKIQRTERGDSAVYLCASSPDHSGNTIYFGEGSWLTVV.

The rearrangement uses TRBV6-5 and TRBJ2-7, with 7 positions matching TRBD1. Germline V lookup: CDR1 MNHEY, CDR2 SVGAGI. The V and J ends lost 7 bases and 5 bases, in that order; junction bases with no gene match: 8. The CDR3 covers 13 residues. CDR3 protein: CASKTGFVDEQYF. CDR3 in DNA: TGTGCCAGCAAGACAGGGTTTGTCGACGAGCAGTACTTC.

This chain links TRBV19 with TRBJ1-4; D gene unclear. CDR1 and CDR2 from the germline V gene are LNHDA and SQIVND (reference sequence). There are 13 residues in the CDR3. V lost 11 bases and J 6 bases, leaving 16 bases between the germline ends. CDR3 residues: CAAGGVNYEKLFF. CDR3 coding DNA: TGTGCCGCGGGCGGGGTCAACTATGAAAAACTGTTTTTT.

V is TRBV5-1 and J is TRBJ2-3; 8 bases map to TRBD1. V lost 6 bases to trimming and J lost 2 bases; unmatched junction nucleotides: 5. This CDR3 is built from 14 residues. Per germline, CDR1 SGHRS and CDR2 YFSETQ. This CDR3 is CASIPGQDTDTQYF. The CDR3 DNA reads TGCGCCAGCATCCCGGGACAGGACACAGATACGCAGTATTTT. Full variable domain (outside the CDR3, taken from reference TRBV5-1 and TRBJ2-3): KAGVTQTPRYLIKTRGQQVTLSCSPISGHRSVSWYQQTPGQGLQFLFEYFSETQRNKGNFPGRFSGRQFSNSRSEMNVSTLELGDSALYLCASIPGQDTDTQYFGPGTRLTVL.

The chain employs TRBV11-1 and TRBJ1-2, with D maybe TRBD1 (6 bases). The V end lost 5 bases, the J end lost 4 bases, and 8 bases lay between the germline ends. Germline V CDR1 and CDR2: SGHAT, FQDESV (reference sequence). CDR3 length: 12 residues. CDR3 amino acids: CASSQDSYGYTF. The CDR3 coding sequence is TGTGCCAGCAGCCAGGACAGCTATGGCTACACCTTC.

As DNA, the CDR3 is TGCGCCAGCAGCTTGGACGACATAAGAACCTACGAGCAGTACTTC. This gives the protein CASSLDDIRTYEQYF. The J gene is TRBJ2-7, the V gene TRBV5-1; D uncertain. Per the germline V gene, CDR1 is SGHRS and CDR2 is YFSETQ. Between the trimmed V and J ends, which lost 0 bases and 2 bases, there was a span of 12 bases. The CDR3 length is 15 residues.

The chain recombines TRBV4-3 with TRBJ1-2; 7 positions match TRBD1. The junction had 3 bases not matched to a gene; V was cut back by 0 bases and J by 5 bases. Per germline, CDR1 LGHNA and CDR2 YSLEER. The CDR3 consists of 14 residues. CDR3 nucleotides: TGCGCCAGCAGCCAAGAAGCAGGGGGGTATGGCTACACCTTC. The encoded protein is CASSQEAGGYGYTF.